Below are 30 T cell receptor beta chains sequenced from a single sample in a study of CXCR3-negative and CXCR3-positive naive CD8 T cells (dated by TCRdb to the late 2010s). Study-wide conclusions, independent of this receptor: TRB CDR3s from CXCR3-positive naive cells showed higher hydrophobicity (lower Kidera factor 4), lower energy, and higher strength and volume indices than CXCR3-negative naive cells.

No antigen has been identified for these receptors. This sample was sequenced with a NextSeq 550. The Human TCR Profiling Kit (MiLaboratory) was used to make UMI-labeled 5' RACE TRB cDNA libraries. Each CDR3 protein sequence appears as one entry after TCRdb reprocessed the reads, and no DNA is included. The sample table records tens of thousands of distinct CDR3 sequences. Of the sample, approximately 0.5% is held by the ten largest clones. The sequencing input was naive CXCR3+ CD8+ T cells from blood. The cell subset or site tag for this specimen amounts to: CD45RO-CCR7+CD27+CD95- naive CD8+ T cells expressing CXCR3 (TNR3+). The receptor source for this set is a human donor in good health. Some clones in this sample may be carry-over from other donors' samples.

CDR3 protein: CASSSSGTGSYEQYF. The rearrangement joins TRBV19 to TRBJ2-7; as DNA is missing, the TRBD1 call by TCRdb cannot be tested. CDR1 is LNHDA and CDR2 is SQIVND in the germline V gene (reference sequence). The CDR3 runs 15 residues. Using reference TRBV19 and TRBJ2-7 for the parts outside the CDR3, the full variable domain is DGGITQSPKYLFRKEGQNVTLSCEQNLNHDAMYWYRQDPGQGLRLIYYSQIVNDFQKGDIAEGYSVSREKKESFPLTVTSAQKNPTAFYLCASSSSGTGSYEQYFGPGTRLTVT.

The chain combines TRBV15 with TRBJ2-1; TCRdb outputs TRBD2, but without DNA this stays unchecked. Germline assignment: CDR1 LNHNV and CDR2 YYDKDF (reference sequence). The CDR3 has 16 amino acids. CDR3 sequence reads: CAASRGSGSSYNEQFF.

The gene calls are TRBV13 and TRBJ2-7; TCRdb names TRBD1, which stays unverified in the absence of DNA. In germline, CDR1 is PRHDT, CDR2 FYEKMQ (reference sequence). The CDR3 runs to 14 residues. Here the CDR3 reads CASSYRDETYEQYF.

The chain joins TRBV6-5 to TRBJ2-3; as DNA is missing, the TRBD2 call by TCRdb cannot be tested. This CDR3 spans 17 amino acids. Germline values: CDR1 MNHEY, CDR2 SVGAGI. CDR3 sequence reads: CASSKGKAGVGPDTQYF.

This sequence joins TRBV25-1 and TRBJ2-5; TCRdb outputs TRBD1, but without DNA this stays unchecked. The V gene's germline CDR1 is MGHDK and CDR2 SYGVNS. CDR3 length equals 14 residues. The CDR3 is CASSEWQGEETQYF.

The rearrangement joins TRBV29-1 to TRBJ2-1; TCRdb picks TRBD2, but there is no DNA to check that call. There are 14 residues in the CDR3. Germline V gene sequence: CDR1 SQVTM, CDR2 ANQGSEA. CDR3 residues: CSVPTRGLDREQFF.

This chain joins TRBV29-1 and TRBJ2-7; TCRdb reports TRBD2, a call that lacks DNA to check it against. Germline CDR1 and CDR2: SQVTM and ANQGSEA. This CDR3 region has 16 residues. This CDR3 is CSVEVTSGRNGYEQYF.

The rearrangement links TRBV3-1 to TRBJ2-1. This CDR3 comprises 17 residues. The V gene's germline CDR1 is LGHDT and CDR2 YNNKEL (reference sequence). CDR3 region: CASSQDLAGVTYNEQFF.

This chain links TRBV6-6 with TRBJ2-2. The CDR3 has 13 residues. Germline V gene sequence: CDR1 MNHNY, CDR2 SVGAGI (reference sequence). CDR3 protein: CASSYSGSGELFF.

The J gene is TRBJ2-5, the V gene TRBV5-5; TCRdb proposes TRBD1, but this gene call is untestable without DNA. Germline V CDR1 and CDR2: SGHKS, YYEKEE (reference sequence). The CDR3 is made up of 14 amino acids. The CDR3 loop reads CASSSGTAEETQYF.

The genes are TRBV12-3 or TRBV12-4 and TRBJ2-3; TCRdb lists TRBD2, though no DNA is available to test this call. This CDR3 spans 12 amino acids. This chain's CDR3 is CASTQLGDTQYF.

The genes are TRBV5-1 and TRBJ2-1; TCRdb outputs TRBD1, but without DNA this stays unchecked. The CDR3 has 12 amino acids. The germline V gene has CDR1 SGHRS and CDR2 YFSETQ. CDR3 protein: CASSWQGGEQFF.

V is TRBV12-3 or TRBV12-4 and J is TRBJ2-7. The CDR3 is 12 amino acids. CDR3: CASSFKGYEQYF.

V gene TRBV7-9 combines with J gene TRBJ1-4; TCRdb gives TRBD1 as the D gene, but with no DNA this cannot be confirmed. The CDR3 is made up of 15 amino acids. The germline CDR1 and CDR2 sequences are SEHNR and FQNEAQ (reference sequence). CDR3 loop: CASSYGLPGGEKLFF.

CDR3: CASSTSGRPSGEQFF. This chain connects TRBV19 to TRBJ2-1; with no DNA, the TCRdb D assignment of TRBD2 cannot be verified. Germline V lookup: CDR1 LNHDA, CDR2 SQIVND (reference sequence). CDR3 length: 15 residues.

The chain has TRBV6-2 or TRBV6-3 and TRBJ2-5; checking the TCRdb D call of TRBD1 is not possible without DNA. Germline V lookup: CDR1 MNHEY, CDR2 SVGEGT. The CDR3 extends over 14 amino acids. This chain's CDR3 is CASSQDRVQETQYF.

V is TRBV4-1 and J is TRBJ2-1; TCRdb gives TRBD1 as the D gene, but with no DNA this cannot be confirmed. The CDR3 sequence is 13 residues long. CDR1 and CDR2 from the germline V gene are MGHRA and YSYEKL. The CDR3 sequence: CASSQDWTGEPFF.

CDR3 sequence: CASSQGGSATDTQYF. The chain carries TRBV3-1 and TRBJ2-3; TCRdb designates TRBD2, a call that cannot be tested without DNA. Per germline, CDR1 LGHDT and CDR2 YNNKEL (reference sequence). This CDR3 has 15 residues.

The chain combines TRBV7-2 with TRBJ2-5. This CDR3 is built from 14 residues. Germline V gene lookup returns CDR1 SGHTA and CDR2 FQGNSA. CDR3 in amino acids: CASSLLSEAETQYF.

This chain links TRBV29-1 with TRBJ2-2; TCRdb outputs TRBD2, but without DNA this stays unchecked. Germline CDR1 reads SQVTM; CDR2 reads ANQGSEA. The CDR3 is 17 amino acids. The chain's CDR3 is CSVEIASGSGDTGELFF.

V gene TRBV7-2 combines with J gene TRBJ2-7; there is no DNA to check the TCRdb D call of TRBD1. The CDR3 extends over 12 amino acids. The V gene's germline CDR1 is SGHTA and CDR2 FQGNSA. CDR3 residues: CATTGGSGVWYF.

The CDR3 spells CATSDLQTGRHEETQYF. V and J are TRBV24-1 and TRBJ2-5; as DNA is missing, the TRBD1 call by TCRdb cannot be tested. Germline loops: CDR1 KGHDR, CDR2 SFDVKD. The CDR3 extends over 17 amino acids.

The CDR3 sequence is CASSPRGGGPFYNEQFF. V is TRBV14 and J is TRBJ2-1; TCRdb names TRBD2, which stays unverified in the absence of DNA. CDR1 is SGHDN, CDR2 FVKESK, per germline. The CDR3 is 17 residues long.

V gene TRBV29-1 combines with J gene TRBJ2-2; the TCRdb call, TRBD1, lacks DNA for checking. Germline CDR1 reads SQVTM; CDR2 reads ANQGSEA. The CDR3 runs 12 residues. Here the CDR3 reads CSVRQGTGELFF.

The rearrangement links TRBV12-3 or TRBV12-4 to TRBJ1-3. CDR3 length: 13 amino acids. CDR3 loop: CASSQSWGNTIYF.

The V call is TRBV9, the J call TRBJ2-7; as DNA is missing, the TRBD2 call by TCRdb cannot be tested. Germline CDR1 is SGDLS and CDR2 is YYNGEE. There are 16 residues in the CDR3. The CDR3 loop is CASSQTSGSSSYEQYF.

The rearrangement links TRBV18 to TRBJ2-7; TCRdb's D call of TRBD1 is untestable without DNA. The CDR3 is 11 amino acids. Germline V gene data show CDR1 as KGHSH and CDR2 as LQKENI. The CDR3 reads CASSTGSEQYF.

The chain uses TRBV29-1 and TRBJ1-1; TCRdb's D call of TRBD1 is untestable without DNA. Germline V CDR1 and CDR2: SQVTM, ANQGSEA. CDR3 size: 13 residues. The CDR3 region is CSVWGSPNTEAFF.

The chain combines TRBV27 with TRBJ2-1; as DNA is missing, the TRBD1 call by TCRdb cannot be tested. The CDR3 has 14 amino acids. The V gene's germline CDR1 is MNHEY and CDR2 SMNVEV (reference sequence). The CDR3 sequence: CASSFGRGGNEQFF.

The CDR3 here is CASSQDAGGSYEQYF. The chain links TRBV4-1 to TRBJ2-7; the TRBD1 assignment by TCRdb is unverifiable without DNA. The CDR3 covers 15 residues. From germline, CDR1 is MGHRA and CDR2 YSYEKL.